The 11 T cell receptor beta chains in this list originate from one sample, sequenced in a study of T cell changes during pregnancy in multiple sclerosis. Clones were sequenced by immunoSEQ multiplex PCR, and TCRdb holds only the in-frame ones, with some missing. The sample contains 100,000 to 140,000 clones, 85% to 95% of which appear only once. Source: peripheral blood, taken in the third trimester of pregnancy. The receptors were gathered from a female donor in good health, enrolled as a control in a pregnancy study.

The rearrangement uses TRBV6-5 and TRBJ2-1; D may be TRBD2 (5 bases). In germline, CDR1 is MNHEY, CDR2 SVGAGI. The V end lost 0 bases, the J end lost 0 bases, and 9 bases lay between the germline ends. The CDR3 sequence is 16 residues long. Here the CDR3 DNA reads TGTGCCAGCAGTTACTCCCCGGGGAGCTCCTACAATGAGCAGTTCTTC. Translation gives CASSYSPGSSYNEQFF.

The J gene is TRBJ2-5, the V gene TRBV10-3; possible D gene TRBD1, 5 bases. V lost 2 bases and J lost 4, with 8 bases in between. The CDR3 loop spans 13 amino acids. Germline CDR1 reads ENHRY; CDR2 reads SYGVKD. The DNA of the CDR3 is TGTGCCATCAGTGAGCAGGGTCCAGAGACCCAGTACTTC. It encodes CAISEQGPETQYF.

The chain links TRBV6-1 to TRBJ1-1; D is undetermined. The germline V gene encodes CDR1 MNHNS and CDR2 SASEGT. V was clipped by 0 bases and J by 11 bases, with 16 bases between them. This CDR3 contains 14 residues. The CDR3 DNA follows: TGTGCCAGCAGTGAAGCGTTCGACACCCAGTCGGCTTTCTTT. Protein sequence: CASSEAFDTQSAFF.

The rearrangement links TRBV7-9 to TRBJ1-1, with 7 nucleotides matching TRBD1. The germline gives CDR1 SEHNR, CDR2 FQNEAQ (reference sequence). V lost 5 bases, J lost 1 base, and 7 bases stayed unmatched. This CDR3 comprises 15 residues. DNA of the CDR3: TGTGCCAGCAGCGCGAGGACAGGAGGGAACACTGAAGCTTTCTTT. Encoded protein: CASSARTGGNTEAFF. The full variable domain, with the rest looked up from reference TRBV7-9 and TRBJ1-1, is DTGVSQNPRHKITKRGQNVTFRCDPISEHNRLYWYRQTLGQGPEFLTYFQNEAQLEKSRLLSDRFSAERPKGSFSTLEIQRTEQGDSAMYLCASSARTGGNTEAFFGQGTRLTVV.

The DNA of the CDR3 is TGTGCCTGGGGGACAGGGGTTGACCAGCCCCAGCATTTT. Translation gives CAWGTGVDQPQHF. V and J are TRBV30 and TRBJ1-5; 10 bases match TRBD1. V lost 5 bases and J lost 7; bases outside the gene matches: 5. Germline assignment: CDR1 GTSNPN and CDR2 SVGIG (reference sequence). The CDR3 is 13 residues long.

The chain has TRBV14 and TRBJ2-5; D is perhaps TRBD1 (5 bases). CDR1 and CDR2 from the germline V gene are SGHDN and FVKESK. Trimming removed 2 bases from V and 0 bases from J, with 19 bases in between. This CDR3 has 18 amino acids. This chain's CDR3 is CASSQLIRAPPYQETQYF. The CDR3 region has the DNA TGTGCCAGCAGCCAACTAATCAGGGCCCCCCCGTACCAAGAGACCCAGTACTTC.

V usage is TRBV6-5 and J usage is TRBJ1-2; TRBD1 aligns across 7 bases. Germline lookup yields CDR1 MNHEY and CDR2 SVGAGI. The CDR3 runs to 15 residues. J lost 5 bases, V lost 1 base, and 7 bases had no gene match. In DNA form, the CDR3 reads TGTGCCAGCAGTTACTATTCCACAGGGGAGTATGGCTACACCTTC. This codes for CASSYYSTGEYGYTF.

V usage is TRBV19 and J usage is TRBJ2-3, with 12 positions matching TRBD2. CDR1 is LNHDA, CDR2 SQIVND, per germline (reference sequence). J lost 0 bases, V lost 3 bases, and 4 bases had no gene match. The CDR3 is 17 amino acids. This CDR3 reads CASSIGLAGLSTDTQYF. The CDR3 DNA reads TGTGCCAGTAGTATCGGACTAGCGGGGCTTAGCACAGATACGCAGTATTTT. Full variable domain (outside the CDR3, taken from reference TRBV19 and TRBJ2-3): DGGITQSPKYLFRKEGQNVTLSCEQNLNHDAMYWYRQDPGQGLRLIYYSQIVNDFQKGDIAEGYSVSREKKESFPLTVTSAQKNPTAFYLCASSIGLAGLSTDTQYFGPGTRLTVL.

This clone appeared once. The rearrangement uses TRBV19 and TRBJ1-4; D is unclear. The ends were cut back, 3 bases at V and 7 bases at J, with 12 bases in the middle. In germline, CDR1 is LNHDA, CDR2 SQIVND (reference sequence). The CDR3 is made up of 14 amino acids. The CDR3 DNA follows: TGTGCCAGTAGTATCGGCCGGGTCGGTGAAAAACTGTTTTTT. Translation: CASSIGRVGEKLFF.

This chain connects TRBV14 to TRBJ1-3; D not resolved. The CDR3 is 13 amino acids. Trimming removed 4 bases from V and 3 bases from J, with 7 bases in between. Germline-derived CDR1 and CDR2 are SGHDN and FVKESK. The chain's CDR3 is CASSPSGGNTIYF. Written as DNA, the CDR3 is TGTGCCAGCAGCCCGTCGGGTGGAAACACCATATATTTT.

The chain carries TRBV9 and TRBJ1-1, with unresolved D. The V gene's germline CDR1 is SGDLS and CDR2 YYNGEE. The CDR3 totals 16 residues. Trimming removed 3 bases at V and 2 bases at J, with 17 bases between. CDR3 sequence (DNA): TGTGCCAGCAGCGCCCCCTCAGGATCGGCAAACACTGAAGCTTTCTTT. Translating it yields CASSAPSGSANTEAFF.